This T cell receptor (beta chain) was captured in a study of blood T cells in healthy people across ages. Across the whole study: Using template switching, researchers captured about one barcoded beta molecule for each two T cells.

This clonotype was counted a few times. Per the germline V gene, CDR1 is MNHEY and CDR2 is SVGEGT. This CDR3 comprises 18 residues. V lost 6 bases and J 0 bases, leaving 21 bases between the germline ends. The use of a sample-barcoded 5' primer and a J-beta primer mix characterized a second PCR of 7 to 11 cycles. The template-switch adaptor was a 5' adaptor with 12 random nucleotides. It tagged each cDNA molecule. TCRdb used MiXCR to reprocess the 5' RACE reads, holding one entry per CDR3 protein. The data contain about 1.6 million distinct CDR3 sequences, about 35% of them singletons. The V and J genes are TRBV6-2 or TRBV6-3 and TRBJ2-1; D might be TRBD1 (5 bases). The sequence was collected from a woman aged 25 to 39 in good health. Sequenced material: blood. Here the CDR3 DNA reads TGTGCCAGCAGACCTTTATATGACAGCTTGAGCTCCTACAATGAGCAGTTCTTC. Encoded protein: CASRPLYDSLSSYNEQFF.